This section outlines one T cell receptor beta chain sequence together with its context. Using immunoSEQ multiplex PCR, the repertoire was profiled, and TCRdb retains in-frame clones only, with some absent. Of 200,000 to 250,000 clones listed, 65% to 90% are singletons. This sample was taken from a study of blood T cell repertoires in COVID-19. Germline lookup yields CDR1 SNHLY and CDR2 FYNNEI. This CDR3 comprises 13 residues. Trimming at V came to 7 bases and at J to 8 bases, leaving 8 bases not matched to a gene. Sequencing was done on a sample of PBMCs or T cells enriched from blood (not recorded which). This TCR came from a woman aged 35 to 49 with acute COVID-19. This chain connects TRBV2 to TRBJ1-5, with TRBD1 identical over 7 bases. CDR3 coding DNA: TGTGCCAGCAAGTCTCAGGGGGTGAAGCCCCAGCATTTT. This sequence encodes CASKSQGVKPQHF.